This TCR beta chain derives from a study of human T cells and chemical hapten exposure. Study-wide context: A roughly 2 cm by roughly 2 cm inner upper arm patch received 2% DPC for sensitization. Patients, mostly women, had alopecia areata, alopecia totalis or alopecia universalis.

Findings and caveats of the study: Expanded TCRs created a significantly greater count of big CDR3 similarity clusters than controls did. TCRs whose frequency exceeded 1 in 1000 remained the same following DPC sensitization.

This clonotype showed up just a few times. Its antigen is unknown. Regarding time point: patch test 1, 2 weeks after DPC sensitization. Treatment: therapeutic diphenylcyclopropenone sensitization with weekly scalp DPC. TCRdb itself ran the RACE reads through MiXCR, one entry per CDR3 protein. The sample has roughly 360,000 distinct CDR3 sequences, approximately 4.4% seen once. The specimen comprised whole blood, sampled in connection with sensitization to the hapten diphenylcyclopropenone (DPC). This TCR derives from a woman aged 45-65 years with alopecia areata. Some clones in this sample may be carry-over from other donors' samples.

The CDR3 nucleotides are TGTGCCACCAGTGATCCCGGGACTAGCAGCCCCTACGAGCAGTACTTC. It yields the protein CATSDPGTSSPYEQYF. The chain couples TRBV24-1 to TRBJ2-7, with TRBD2 identical over 9 bases. The CDR3 spans 16 residues. The V gene end was trimmed by 3 bases and the J gene end by 2 bases; junction bases not matched to a gene: 7. Germline V gene data show CDR1 as KGHDR and CDR2 as SFDVKD.